The present T cell receptor beta chain was sequenced within a study of T cell responses to AZD1222 COVID-19 vaccine. V was clipped by 2 bases and J by 4 bases; unmatched bases: 9. The CDR3 extends over 17 amino acids. The V gene's germline CDR1 is SGHVS and CDR2 FQNEAQ. Study-level points and caveats: The sample set comprised mostly white British donors with more females, and clonal diversity was possibly underestimated.

Clones were read by immunoSEQ multiplex PCR, and TCRdb kept only the in-frame ones, dropping some. The repertoire consists of 150,000 or so clones, with more than 75% occurring once and the leading ten covering approximately 5.3%. Concerning this clone: The antigen is unknown.

Material: peripheral blood, obtained on day 0 of AZD1222 vaccination. The clonotype originates from an adult in good health. The chain carries TRBV7-8 and TRBJ2-2, with 8 bases that match TRBD2. CDR3 residues: CASSLRTREGPTGELFF. CDR3 bases: TGTGCCAGCAGCTTACGAACTCGGGAGGGCCCCACCGGGGAGCTGTTTTTT.